This T cell receptor beta chain derives from a study of T-cell memory formation after mild COVID-19. The wider study: In these data, TCR clusters were largely donor specific.

Study-wide results and caveats: The SARS-CoV-2 specificity of second-wave clones reaching peak at day 37 remained unverified. Contracting clones from day 15 to 85 had balanced CD4/CD8; later expanders favoured CD4+.

TCRdb processed the 5' RACE reads anew with MiXCR; each CDR3 protein has one entry. The sample consists of 550,000 to 700,000 distinct CDR3 sequences, about a sixth of them appearing once. This clonotype occurred once. Antigen specificity is unknown. The CDR3 totals 14 residues. Germline-derived CDR1 and CDR2 are SGHTA and FQGTGA. Trimming removed 5 bases from V and 0 bases from J, with 10 bases in between. The specimen was PBMCs or a T cell subset sorted from them (not recorded which). The receptor comes from an adult woman who had mild COVID-19 (a few samples of this study predate the infection). Cell type and time point are not known. The chain uses TRBV7-3 and TRBJ1-1; D not certain. The CDR3 loop reads CASSRSHMNTEAFF. Written as DNA, the CDR3 is TGTGCCAGCAGCAGATCCCACATGAACACTGAAGCTTTCTTT.